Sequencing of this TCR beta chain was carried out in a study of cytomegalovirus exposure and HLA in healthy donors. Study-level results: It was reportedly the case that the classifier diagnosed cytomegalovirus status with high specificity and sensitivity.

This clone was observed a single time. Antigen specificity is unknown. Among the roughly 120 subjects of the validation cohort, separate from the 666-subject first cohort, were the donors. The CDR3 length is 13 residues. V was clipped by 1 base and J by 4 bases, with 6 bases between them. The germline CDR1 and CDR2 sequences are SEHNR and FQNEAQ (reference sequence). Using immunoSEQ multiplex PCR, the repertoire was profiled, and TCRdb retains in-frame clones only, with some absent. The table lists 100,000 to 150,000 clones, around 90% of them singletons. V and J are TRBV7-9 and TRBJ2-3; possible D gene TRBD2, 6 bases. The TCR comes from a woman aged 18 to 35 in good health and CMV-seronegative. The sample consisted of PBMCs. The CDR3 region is CASSLGGADTQYF. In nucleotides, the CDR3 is TGTGCCAGCAGCTTAGGGGGGGCAGATACGCAGTATTTT.